This T cell receptor (beta chain) stems from a study of cytomegalovirus exposure and HLA in healthy donors. Study-wide context: HLA-typed donors were the source of some 85 million unique TCRs, which an early data release held.

As concerns this clone: The antigen is unknown.

Study conclusions and caveats: A later analysis showed HLA-associated TCR beta chains outstripping equally common others in clonal expansion.

The study ran its PCR with 60 Vbeta and 13 Jbeta primers. TCRdb's table, derived via immunoSEQ multiplex PCR, lists solely in-frame clones and lacks some. The sample comprises tens of thousands of clones, around 77% of which are singletons, and around 3.4% rests with the top ten. With V trimmed by 1 base and J by 5 bases, 7 bases remained unmatched. The CDR3 totals 15 residues. The germline V gene encodes CDR1 LNHDA and CDR2 SQIVND (reference sequence). The chain links TRBV19 to TRBJ2-5; TRBD1 matches 7 bases. Sequenced input: PBMCs. This receptor was identified in a man younger than 45 in good health and CMV-seronegative. The CDR3 DNA sequence: TGTGCCAGTAGTATAGGACAGGGCGGCCGGGAGACCCAGTACTTC. It encodes CASSIGQGGRETQYF.